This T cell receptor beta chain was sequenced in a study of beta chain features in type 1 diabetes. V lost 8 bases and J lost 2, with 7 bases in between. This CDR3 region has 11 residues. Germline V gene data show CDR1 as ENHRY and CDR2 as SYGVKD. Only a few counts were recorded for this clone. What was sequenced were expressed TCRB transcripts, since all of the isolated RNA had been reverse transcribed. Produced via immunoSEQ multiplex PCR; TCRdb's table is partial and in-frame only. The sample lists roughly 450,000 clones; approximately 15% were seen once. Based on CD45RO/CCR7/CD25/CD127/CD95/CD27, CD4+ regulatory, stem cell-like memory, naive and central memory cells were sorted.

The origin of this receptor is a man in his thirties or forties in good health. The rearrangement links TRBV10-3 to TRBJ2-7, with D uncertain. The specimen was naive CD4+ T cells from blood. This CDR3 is CAIGKAYEQYF. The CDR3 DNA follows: TGTGCCATCGGGAAGGCCTACGAGCAGTACTTC.